This T cell receptor (beta chain) was captured in a study of shared clonotypes between healthy human individuals. About the study: Three plates were used per donor for CD4 naive, three for CD4 memory, two for CD8 naive and one for CD8 memory. The study's findings and limits: Naive CD4 clonotypes overlapped across several donors at around 4.7%.

In the case of this clone: The antigen is unknown.

Original data processing: ImmunoSEQ gave junction-only sequences without quality scores, so filtering differed. The assay was immunoSEQ multiplex PCR, and TCRdb's table has in-frame clones only and misses some. V and J calls and clone size are copied from that table; D and trimming were computed from the DNA. The sample includes fewer than 850,000 clones, about 97% of them seen just once. Terminally differentiated effector memory CD45RA+ cells were left out of the naive CD8 fraction, which was CD45RO-negative and positively selected for CCR7. Caucasian adults residing in Nashville, Tennessee made up all the donors. Material: naive CD8+ T cells sorted from blood. The receptor comes from a man aged 25 to 40 in good health.

CDR3 nucleotide sequence: TGTGCCAGCAGCACGGGACAGGGGTACGAGCAGTACTTC. Its protein product is CASSTGQGYEQYF. This chain connects TRBV7-2 to TRBJ2-7, with TRBD1 identical over 10 bases. Germline V gene data show CDR1 as SGHTA and CDR2 as FQGNSA. J gave up 4 bases and V 5 bases, and 2 bases lay outside the gene matches. The CDR3 spans 13 residues.